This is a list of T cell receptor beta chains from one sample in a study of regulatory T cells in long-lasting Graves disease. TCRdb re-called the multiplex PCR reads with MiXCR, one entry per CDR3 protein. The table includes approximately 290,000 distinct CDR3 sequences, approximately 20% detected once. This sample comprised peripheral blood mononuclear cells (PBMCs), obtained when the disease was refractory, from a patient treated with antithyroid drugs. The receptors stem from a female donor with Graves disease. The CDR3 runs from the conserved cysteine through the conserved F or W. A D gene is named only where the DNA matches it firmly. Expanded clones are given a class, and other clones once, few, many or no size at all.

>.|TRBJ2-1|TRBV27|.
CASRAGSGPYNEQFF
TGTGCCAGCAGGGCGGGGAGCGGGCCTTACAATGAGCAGTTCTTC
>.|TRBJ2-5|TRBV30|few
CAWSRYQETQYF
TGTGCCTGGAGTCGGTACCAAGAGACCCAGTACTTC
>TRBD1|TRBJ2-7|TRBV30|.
CAWRDTGGNEQYF
TGTGCCTGGAGAGATACAGGGGGAAACGAGCAGTACTTC
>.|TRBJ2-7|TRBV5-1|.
CASSEGQHSYEQYF
TGCGCCAGCAGCGAAGGACAGCATTCCTACGAGCAGTACTTC
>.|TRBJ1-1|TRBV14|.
CASSRDSLGDTEAFF
TGTGCCAGCAGCCGAGACAGCCTTGGGGACACTGAAGCTTTCTTT
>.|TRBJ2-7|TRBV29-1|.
CSVVGPLYEQYF
TGCAGCGTTGTGGGTCCTCTCTACGAGCAGTACTTC
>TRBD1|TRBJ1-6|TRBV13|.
CASSPWTGTNSPLHF
TGTGCCAGCAGCCCCTGGACAGGGACTAATTCACCCCTCCACTTT
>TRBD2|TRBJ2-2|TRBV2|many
CATGTSENTGELFF
TGTGCCACCGGGACTAGCGAGAACACCGGGGAGCTGTTTTTT
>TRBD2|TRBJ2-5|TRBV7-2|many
CASSFNLAGGSETQYF
TGTGCCAGCAGCTTTAATCTAGCGGGAGGGTCAGAGACCCAGTACTTC
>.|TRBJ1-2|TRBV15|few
CATSRGVGVRLKIPYGYTF
TGTGCCACCAGCAGAGGGGTAGGCGTCAGGCTGAAAATACCCTATGGCTACACCTTC
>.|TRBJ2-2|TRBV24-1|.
CATSERNTGELFF
TGTGCCACCAGTGAAAGGAACACCGGGGAGCTGTTTTTT
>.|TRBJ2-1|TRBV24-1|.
CATGTSSYNEQFF
TGTGCCACCGGTACATCCTCCTACAATGAGCAGTTCTTC
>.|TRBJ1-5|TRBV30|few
CAWSRQHNQLQHF
TGTGCCTGGAGTAGGCAGCACAATCAGCTCCAGCATTTT
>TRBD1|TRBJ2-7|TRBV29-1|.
CSAQPGQSNEQYF
TGCAGCGCTCAGCCGGGACAGAGTAACGAGCAGTACTTC
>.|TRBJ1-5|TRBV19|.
CASSIAGGGNQPQHF
TGTGCCAGTAGTATCGCGGGGGGGGGCAATCAGCCCCAGCATTTT
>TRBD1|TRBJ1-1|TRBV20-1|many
CSARGQGGTEAFF
TGCAGTGCTAGAGGCCAGGGGGGCACTGAAGCTTTCTTT
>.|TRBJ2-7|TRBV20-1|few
CSASDRGQTRGEEQYF
TGCAGTGCCAGTGACCGGGGGCAGACTCGGGGAGAAGAGCAGTACTTC
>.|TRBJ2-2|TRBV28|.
CASSWVQGHLNTGELFF
TGTGCCAGCAGTTGGGTCCAGGGACACTTGAACACCGGGGAGCTGTTTTTT
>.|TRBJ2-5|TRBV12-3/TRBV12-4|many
CASSLALAEGRETQYF
TGTGCCAGCAGTTTAGCGCTGGCCGAGGGGAGGGAGACCCAGTACTTC
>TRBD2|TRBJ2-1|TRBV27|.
CASSRRLAGGDEQFF
TGTGCCAGCAGTCGCCGACTAGCGGGAGGAGATGAGCAGTTCTTC
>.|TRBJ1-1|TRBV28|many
CASSPWATEAFF
TGTGCCAGCAGTCCCTGGGCCACTGAAGCTTTCTTT
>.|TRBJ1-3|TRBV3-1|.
CASSQGEGPGNTIYF
TGTGCCAGCAGCCAAGGGGAAGGGCCTGGAAACACCATATATTTT
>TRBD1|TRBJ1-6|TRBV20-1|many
CSARGQGVPLDSPLHF
TGCAGTGCTAGAGGACAGGGGGTCCCCCTTGATTCACCCCTCCACTTT
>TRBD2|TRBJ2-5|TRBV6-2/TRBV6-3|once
CARSYPGRGAGTILQETQYF
TGTGCCCGCAGTTACCCCGGGAGGGGGGCCGGGACTATCCTTCAAGAGACCCAGTACTTC
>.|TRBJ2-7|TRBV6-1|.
CASSTQGGGTYEQYF
TGTGCCAGCAGTACACAGGGAGGAGGGACCTACGAGCAGTACTTC
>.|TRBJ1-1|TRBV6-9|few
CTSSSQGSGGTEAFF
TGTACCAGCAGTTCACAGGGTTCGGGCGGCACTGAAGCTTTCTTT
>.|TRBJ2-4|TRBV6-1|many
CASRENGPKNIQYF
TGTGCCAGCAGAGAAAATGGGCCCAAAAACATTCAGTACTTC
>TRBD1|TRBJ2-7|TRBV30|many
CAWSVGQGAVYEQYF
TGTGCCTGGAGTGTAGGGCAGGGGGCTGTCTACGAGCAGTACTTC
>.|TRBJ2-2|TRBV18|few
CASSPVAGPNTGELFF
TGTGCCAGCTCACCCGTTGCGGGGCCGAACACCGGGGAGCTGTTTTTT
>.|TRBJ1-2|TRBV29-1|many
CSVYTTGNNYGYTF
TGCAGCGTTTACACAACGGGGAATAACTATGGCTACACCTTC
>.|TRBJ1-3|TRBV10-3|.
CAIRDRQDGNTIYF
TGTGCCATCAGGGACAGACAAGATGGAAACACCATATATTTT
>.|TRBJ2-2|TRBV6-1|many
CASSTPAGTNTGELFF
TGTGCCAGCAGTACTCCTGCGGGGACGAACACCGGGGAGCTGTTTTTT
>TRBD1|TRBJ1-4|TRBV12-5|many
CASGSTTGTGHEKLFF
TGTGCTAGTGGTTCAACCACCGGGACAGGTCATGAAAAACTGTTTTTT
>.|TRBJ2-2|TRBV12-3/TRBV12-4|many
CASRPLTGELFF
TGTGCCAGCAGGCCCCTTACCGGGGAGCTGTTTTTT
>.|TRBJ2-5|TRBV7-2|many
CASSSGLRGVEETQYF
TGTGCCAGCAGCTCCGGCCTCAGGGGGGTTGAAGAGACCCAGTACTTC
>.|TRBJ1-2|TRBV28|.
CASRAVHDYGYTF
TGTGCCAGCAGGGCGGTACACGACTATGGCTACACCTTC
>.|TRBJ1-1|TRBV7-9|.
CASSLLGPRAAFF
TGTGCCAGCAGCTTACTAGGTCCCAGGGCGGCTTTCTTT
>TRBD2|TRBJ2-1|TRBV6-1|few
CASRSSGRPYNEQFF
TGTGCCAGCAGATCTAGCGGGAGACCTTACAATGAGCAGTTCTTC
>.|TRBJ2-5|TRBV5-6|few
CASSDSLTQYF
TGTGCCAGCAGTGACAGTCTGACCCAGTACTTC
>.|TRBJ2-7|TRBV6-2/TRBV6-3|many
CASSTGLGGVNEQYF
TGTGCCAGCAGTACCGGACTAGGGGGCGTCAACGAGCAGTACTTC
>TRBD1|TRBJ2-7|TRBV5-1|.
CASSLALLLDRDSYEQYF
TGCGCCAGCAGCTTGGCCCTGTTATTGGACAGGGACTCCTACGAGCAGTACTTC
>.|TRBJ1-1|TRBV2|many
CASSEGPGRMNTEAFF
TGTGCCAGCAGTGAAGGCCCGGGACGCATGAACACTGAAGCTTTCTTT
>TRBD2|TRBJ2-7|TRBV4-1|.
CASSQDPLGGTSSYEQYF
TGCGCCAGCAGCCAAGACCCCTTGGGAGGGACCAGCTCCTACGAGCAGTACTTC
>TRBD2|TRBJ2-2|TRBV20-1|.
CSASSGRNTGELFF
TGCAGTGCTAGTAGCGGGAGAAACACCGGGGAGCTGTTTTTT
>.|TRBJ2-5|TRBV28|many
CASSQGGLHETQYF
TGTGCCAGCAGTCAGGGGGGTCTACATGAGACCCAGTACTTC
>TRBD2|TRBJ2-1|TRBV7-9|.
CASSTPGTSGFNEQFF
TGTGCCAGCTCAACGCCGGGGACTAGCGGGTTCAATGAGCAGTTCTTC
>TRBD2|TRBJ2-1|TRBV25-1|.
CASSVLAGGSPNEQFF
TGTGCCAGCAGTGTCTTAGCGGGAGGCTCCCCCAATGAGCAGTTCTTC
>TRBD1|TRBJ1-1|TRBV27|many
CASGRQGLAFF
TGTGCCAGCGGAAGACAGGGTTTAGCTTTCTTT
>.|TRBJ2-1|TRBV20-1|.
CSARDDLNEQFF
TGCAGTGCTAGAGATGATCTGAATGAGCAGTTCTTC